A selection of T cell receptor beta chains follows, all from one sample in a study of T cell clonotyping in hematopoietic cell transplantation. The protocol was immunoSEQ multiplex PCR, while the TCRdb copy is restricted to in-frame clones and leaves out a portion. The sample lists about 6,900 clones, nearly 98% seen once, with roughly 16% in the top ten. Sequences were derived from peripheral blood mononuclear cells, sampled before stem cell transplant. The receptor source for this set is a man between 65 and 80 years old with acute myeloid leukemia. Some clones in this sample may be carry-over from other donors' samples. Both conserved end residues are part of each CDR3. The order of the fields is D gene, V gene, J gene, CDR3 protein. D genes are given only for firm matches.

>.|TRBV6-5|TRBJ1-5
CASSYSTGGNQPQHF
>TRBD1|TRBV2|TRBJ1-6
CASTGDRNSPLHF
>TRBD1|TRBV19|TRBJ2-5
CASSLGQGFIETQYF
>.|TRBV7-2|TRBJ2-7
CASNQEGVNFEQYF
>.|TRBV9|TRBJ1-6
CASSARPNSPLHF
>.|TRBV19|TRBJ1-4
CASSMNGEKLFF
>TRBD1|TRBV4-2|TRBJ1-4
CASSQAGGGEKLFF
>.|TRBV6-5|TRBJ2-7
CASSPSPSYEQYF
>.|TRBV30|TRBJ1-1
CAWSVSADRVFF
>TRBD2|TRBV7-2|TRBJ2-2
CASSWGLAGGTTGELFF
>.|TRBV6-1|TRBJ1-5
CASSDEVGNQPQHF
>.|TRBV29-1|TRBJ1-1
CSVEAGLEAFF
>.|TRBV7-2|TRBJ2-3
CASSLESRPTDTQYF
>TRBD1|TRBV19|TRBJ1-2
CASLLTGTGRANYGYTF
>.|TRBV7-6|TRBJ2-2
CASSLGAVRNTGELFF
>TRBD1|TRBV7-9|TRBJ1-2
CASSPSDRVRGYTF
>TRBD1|TRBV30|TRBJ1-6
CAWIYRGYNSPLHF
>.|TRBV6-1|TRBJ1-2
CASSISGSGYTF
>.|TRBV7-2|TRBJ1-1
CASSVGEGTEAFF
>TRBD1|TRBV14|TRBJ1-1
CASSQVGDRGAFF
>.|TRBV28|TRBJ2-2
CASSFSGELFF
>.|TRBV11-2|TRBJ1-1
CASSFSDDGTEAFF
>TRBD1|TRBV2|TRBJ2-3
CASSGDRGPTDTQYF
>.|TRBV6-5|TRBJ1-1
CASSYSGFTEAFF
>.|TRBV6-5|TRBJ1-2
CASSSYRNYGYTF
>.|TRBV19|TRBJ1-5
CASSIAPNSGNQPQHF
>TRBD2|TRBV5-1|TRBJ2-3
CASSLVGLADRTDTQYF
>.|TRBV7-9|TRBJ1-4
CASSPRGNEKLFF
>.|TRBV23-1|TRBJ1-2
CASSHYDRVGYTF
>.|TRBV6-6|TRBJ1-3
CASRVGSMGRNTIYF